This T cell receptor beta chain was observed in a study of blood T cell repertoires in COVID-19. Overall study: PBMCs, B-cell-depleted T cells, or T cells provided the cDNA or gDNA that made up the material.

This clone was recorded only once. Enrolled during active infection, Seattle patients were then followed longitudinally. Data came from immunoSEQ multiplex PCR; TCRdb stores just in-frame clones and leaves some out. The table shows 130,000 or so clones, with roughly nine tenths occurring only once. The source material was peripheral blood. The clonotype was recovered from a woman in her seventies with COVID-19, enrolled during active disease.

The chain's CDR3 is CASWRGSSYNEQFF. The CDR3 DNA follows: TGTGCCAGCTGGCGGGGGAGCTCCTACAATGAGCAGTTCTTC. The chain couples TRBV6-5 to TRBJ2-1, with 7 bases fitting TRBD2. The germline gives CDR1 MNHEY, CDR2 SVGAGI. V lost 8 bases to trimming and J lost 0 bases; unmatched junction nucleotides: 4. This CDR3 is built from 14 residues.